The source of this TCR beta chain is a study of CD8+CD57+ T cells in acquired aplastic anemia. Study details: The sorted CD4+ and CD8+ cells yielded an average approximately 3.3 ug of DNA. Points from the study as a whole: Patients had twenty-nine CD8+ CDR3 sequences in common with controls (the shared set).

Genomic DNA was employed as the template in profiling TCR beta VDJ and CDR3. From the reads, TCRdb called clonotypes with MiXCR, one entry per CDR3 protein. The data contain 400,000 to 450,000 distinct CDR3 sequences, about two thirds of them singletons. With respect to this clonotype: Its target is unknown. The CDR3 ends on some other residue instead of the conserved phenylalanine or tryptophan, so this is likely a read error. The DNA is omitted, as the CDR3 cannot be located on it reliably, and the CDR3 follows TCRdb's listing.

The sequenced material came from sorted CD4+, CD8+, or CD8+CD57+ T cells (not recorded which) from PBMCs. The receptor comes from a human donor in good health, serving as a control.

The CDR3 here is CASSPDPGSAEHY. The chain carries TRBV5-8 and TRBJ1-5; TRBD1, the table's D call, lacks a check against the DNA. Germline CDR1 and CDR2: SGHTS and YDEGEE. Both ends counted, the CDR3 spans 13 residues.